These 4 T cell receptor beta chains were sequenced from one sample in a study of blood T cells in healthy people across ages. Sample-barcoded 5' priming and a J-beta primer mix drove a second PCR of 7 to 11 cycles. TCRdb recomputed calls from the 5' RACE reads with MiXCR, one row per CDR3 protein. Of over 1.5 million distinct CDR3 sequences listed, about 50% are singletons. Sequencing input: blood. These receptors all come from a woman aged 40 to 50 in good health.

The rearrangement joins TRBV20-1 to TRBJ1-2, with D uncertain. The ends were cut back, 6 bases at V and 6 bases at J, with 11 bases in the middle. The CDR3 runs to 11 residues. CDR1 is DFQATT, CDR2 SNEGSKA, per germline (reference sequence). The CDR3 is CSAPSWNGYTF. CDR3 nucleotide sequence: TGCAGTGCCCCCTCATGGAATGGCTACACCTTC.

The chain couples TRBV5-1 to TRBJ1-4, with 7 positions matching TRBD1. The CDR3 totals 14 residues. With 3 bases clipped from V and 5 bases from J, the junction kept 4 bases outside the gene matches. The germline CDR1 and CDR2 sequences are SGHRS and YFSETQ. CDR3 nucleotides: TGCGCCAGCAGCTGGACAGGAGAGAATGAAAAACTGTTTTTT. It specifies CASSWTGENEKLFF.

The V and J genes are TRBV29-1 and TRBJ2-1; D is perhaps TRBD2 (7 bases). CDR3 length: 13 amino acids. Germline CDR1 reads SQVTM; CDR2 reads ANQGSEA. Trimming took 5 bases from V and 6 from J, leaving 14 bases between them. The DNA for the CDR3 is TGCAGCGTTAGCCGGGGGGCCCGCAATGAGCAGTTCTTC. It is translated as CSVSRGARNEQFF.

The chain couples TRBV10-1 to TRBJ2-1; weak D call: TRBD1 (6 bases). This CDR3 contains 13 residues. The V end lost 6 bases, the J end lost 8 bases, and 14 bases lay between the germline ends. CDR1 is WNHNN, CDR2 SYGVQD, per germline (reference sequence). The CDR3 reads CASSGQLADEQFF. The CDR3 bases are TGCGCCAGCAGCGGACAGTTGGCCGATGAGCAGTTCTTC.